Below, one T cell receptor (beta chain) is given with its context. Which antigen it targets is not known. Per-base quality was not reported, and no clone a single base away is much larger than it. Collaborating institutions collected whole blood in K2EDTA tubes following their own protocols. Collaborator samples were shipped for TCRbeta analysis as frozen whole blood, isolated PBMCs, or DNA extracted from either sample type. The data were obtained in a study of blood T cell repertoires in COVID-19 (TCRdb year 2020). Regarding the study in general: Collaborator samples came from the United States, Italy and Spain and covered acute and convalescent phases of COVID-19. The prospective study material was composed of cDNA or gDNA derived from T cells, B-cell-depleted T cells, or PBMCs. The dataset comprised deeply sampled blood TCRbeta repertoires from subjects exposed to, actively infected with, or recovered from COVID-19. The repertoires were made available in a free public database intended to serve as a resource for research on the immune response to SARS-CoV-2. The samples were drawn from the first 160 participants of the ongoing ImmuneRACE study and from 950 to 1,500 subjects provided by 6 global collaborators. Sample metadata almost always included a de-identified subject ID, COVID-19 status, age in years and sex. Where HLA class I and class II types were available, the types were taken from metadata supplied by the sample provider, not from assay-based typing. Broader findings and caveats from the paper: The amount of clinical and demographic metadata varied by source and participant and was provided uncurated.

TCRbeta CDR3 regions were amplified from genomic DNA by means of the immunoSEQ Assay, a bias-controlled multiplex PCR. The paper's data handling went like this. The number of nucleated cells in each sample was estimated by amplification of reference gene primers within the assay. To quantify the absolute abundance of each unique TCRbeta CDR3 rearrangement, sequence reads were collapsed and filtered. Productive Simpson clonality was computed per sample as the square root of Simpson's diversity index over productive rearrangements. The table was pulled from immuneACCESS by TCRdb, which kept in-frame rearrangements only. Such tables lose some clones; where checked, under half of the loss comes from unresolved V genes, and the rest has no known cause. V, J and clone size are taken as reported in that table, and D and trimming were inferred from the DNA itself. The sample table holds 95,000 to 150,000 clones, of which roughly 78% were seen once. The ten most abundant clones make up about a sixth of the sample.

CDR3 length: 15 amino acids, cysteine to phenylalanine. Kept here is only the CDR3 DNA, which spans 45 bases and is read in frame from base 1. V and J are truncated by 0 bases and 7 bases respectively, leaving an intervening sequence of 10 bases. CDR1 and CDR2 are drawn from the germline V gene: SGHTA, FQGNSA. Sequencing was carried out using peripheral blood. The sequence derives from a man aged 55 to 70 with active or convalescent COVID-19. The chain is encoded by TRBV7-2 joined to TRBJ1-6; a tentative D match to TRBD1 spans 5 bases. The CDR3 amino acid sequence is: CASSLAPTGNSPLHF. Read as DNA, the sequence is TGTGCCAGCAGCTTAGCGCCTACAGGAAATTCACCCCTCCACTTT.